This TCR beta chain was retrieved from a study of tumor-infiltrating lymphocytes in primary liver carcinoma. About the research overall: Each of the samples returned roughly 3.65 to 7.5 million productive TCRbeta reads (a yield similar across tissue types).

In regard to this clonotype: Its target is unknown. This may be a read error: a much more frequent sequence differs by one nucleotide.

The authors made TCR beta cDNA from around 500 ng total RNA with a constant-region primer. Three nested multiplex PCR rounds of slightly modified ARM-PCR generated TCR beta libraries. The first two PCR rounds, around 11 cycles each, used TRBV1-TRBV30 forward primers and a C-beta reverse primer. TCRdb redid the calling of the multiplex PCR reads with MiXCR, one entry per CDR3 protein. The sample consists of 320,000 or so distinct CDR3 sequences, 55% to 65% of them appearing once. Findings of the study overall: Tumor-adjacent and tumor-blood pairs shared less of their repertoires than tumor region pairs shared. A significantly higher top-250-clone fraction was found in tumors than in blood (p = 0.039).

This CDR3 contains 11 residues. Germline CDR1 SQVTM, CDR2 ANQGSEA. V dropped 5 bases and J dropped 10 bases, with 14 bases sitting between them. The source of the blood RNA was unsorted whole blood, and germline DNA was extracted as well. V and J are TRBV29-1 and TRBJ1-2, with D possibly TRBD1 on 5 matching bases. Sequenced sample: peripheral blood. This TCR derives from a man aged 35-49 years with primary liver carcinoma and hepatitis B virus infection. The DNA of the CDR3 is TGCAGCGTTAAGGGACCACTGGACTACACCTTC. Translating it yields CSVKGPLDYTF.